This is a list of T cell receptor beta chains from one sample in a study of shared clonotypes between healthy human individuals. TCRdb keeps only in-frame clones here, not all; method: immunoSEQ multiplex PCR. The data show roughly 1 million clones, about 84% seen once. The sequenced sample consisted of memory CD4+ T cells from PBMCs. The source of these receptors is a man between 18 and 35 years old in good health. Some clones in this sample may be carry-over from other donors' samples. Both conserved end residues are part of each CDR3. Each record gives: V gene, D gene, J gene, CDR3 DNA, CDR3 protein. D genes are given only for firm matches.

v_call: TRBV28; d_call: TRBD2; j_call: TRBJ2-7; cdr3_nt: TGTGCCAGCAGGCCCGGCGGGGCGGGAGTAGCCGAGCAGTACTTC; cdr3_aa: CASRPGGAGVAEQYF
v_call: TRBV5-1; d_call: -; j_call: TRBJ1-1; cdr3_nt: TGCGCCAGCAGCTTGTCAGGGCCAGACACTGAAGCTTTCTTT; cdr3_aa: CASSLSGPDTEAFF
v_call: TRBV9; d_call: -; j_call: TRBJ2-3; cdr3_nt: TGTGCCAGCAGCCCCCCCAGTGATACGCAGTATTTT; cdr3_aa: CASSPPSDTQYF
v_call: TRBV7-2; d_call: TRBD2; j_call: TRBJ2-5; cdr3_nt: TGTGCCAGCAGCTTAAGGACTAGCGGGGGCCAAGAGACCCAGTACTTC; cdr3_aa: CASSLRTSGGQETQYF
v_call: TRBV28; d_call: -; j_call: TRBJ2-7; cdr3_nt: TGTGCCAGCAGTTTAGACCTGACAATTCGGGAAGGGAGTTGGACCTACGAGCAGTACTTC; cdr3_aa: CASSLDLTIREGSWTYEQYF
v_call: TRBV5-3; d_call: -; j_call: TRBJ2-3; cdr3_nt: TGTGCCAGAAGCCTAGGCCCGGGGGCAGATACGCAGTATTTT; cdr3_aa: CARSLGPGADTQYF
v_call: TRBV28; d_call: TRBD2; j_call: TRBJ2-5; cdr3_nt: TGTGCCAGCAGTTCCCCTGGGAGGGTTGGAAAAGAGACCCAGTACTTC; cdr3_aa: CASSSPGRVGKETQYF
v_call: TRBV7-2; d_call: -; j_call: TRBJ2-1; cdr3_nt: TGTGCCAGCAGCCTCGACTATGGCAGGGGACATGAGCAGTTCTTC; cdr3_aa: CASSLDYGRGHEQFF
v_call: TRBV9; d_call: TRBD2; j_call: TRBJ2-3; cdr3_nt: TGTGCCAGCAGCGTAGCAGGGACTAGCCGAGAAGATACGCAGTATTTT; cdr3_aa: CASSVAGTSREDTQYF
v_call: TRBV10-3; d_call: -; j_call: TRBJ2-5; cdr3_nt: TGTGCCATCAGTGTCTCTGGGGCCGAGACCCAGTACTTC; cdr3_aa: CAISVSGAETQYF
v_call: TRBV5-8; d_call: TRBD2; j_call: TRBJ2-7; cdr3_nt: TGTGCCGGGGGGGAGTACGAGCAGTACTTC; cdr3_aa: CAGGEYEQYF
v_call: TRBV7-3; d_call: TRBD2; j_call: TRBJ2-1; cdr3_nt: TGTGCCAGCAGCTTAGAGGCCAGCGGGAGGCCCGGGGAGCAGTTCTTC; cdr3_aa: CASSLEASGRPGEQFF
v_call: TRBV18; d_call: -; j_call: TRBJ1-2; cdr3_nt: TGTGCCAGCTCACCGAAAGACAGCAACTATGGCTACACCTTC; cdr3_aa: CASSPKDSNYGYTF
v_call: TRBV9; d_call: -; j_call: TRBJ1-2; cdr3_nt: TGTGCCAGCAGCCCTGCGAACACCGGCTATGGCTACACCTTC; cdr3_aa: CASSPANTGYGYTF
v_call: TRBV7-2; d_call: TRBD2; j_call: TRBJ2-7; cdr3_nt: TGTGCCAGCAGCTTAAGTAATGGACTAGCGGGAGGTTCATACGAGCAGTACTTC; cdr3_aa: CASSLSNGLAGGSYEQYF
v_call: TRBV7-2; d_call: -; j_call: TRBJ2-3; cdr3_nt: TGTGCCAGCAGCTTTCACCTGCGGGGTGGCACAGATACGCAGTATTTT; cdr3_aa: CASSFHLRGGTDTQYF